This T cell receptor (beta chain) was obtained from a study of T cell responses to AZD1222 COVID-19 vaccine. As concerns this clone: The antigen remains unidentified. A read error may produce the germline difference seen at one junction end.

There are 16 residues in the CDR3. Germline lookup yields CDR1 SSHAT and CDR2 FNYEAQ (reference sequence). The protocol was immunoSEQ multiplex PCR, while the TCRdb copy is restricted to in-frame clones and leaves out a portion. The sample yields more than 70,000 clones, about 85% seen once. Study results and caveats: It should be noted that donors were predominantly white British and more often female, and clonal diversity was possibly underestimated.

The sequenced sample was peripheral blood, obtained on day 0 of AZD1222 vaccination. This receptor was taken from an adult in good health. The V and J genes are TRBV7-7 and TRBJ1-3, with TRBD1 matching 11 bases. CDR3 sequence: CASSAGQGAWGNTIYF. Here the CDR3 DNA reads TGTGCTAGCAGCGCAGGACAGGGGGCATGGGGAAACACCATATATTTT.